Following are 27 T cell receptor beta chains from one sample sequenced in a study of CD8 T cells in Susac syndrome (dated by TCRdb to the late 2010s). Library prep was done by the immunoSEQ multiplex PCR assay. RNA was extracted using the RNeasy kit, and 0.5 to 1 microgram was reverse transcribed with random hexamers. The public reads were run again by TCRdb, first through fastp at Q25 and then through MiXCR, and only productive beta chains were kept. Under each unique CDR3 protein, matching rows form one entry showing the most common genes and DNA. The sample data list 110,000 to 150,000 distinct CDR3 sequences, and roughly 94% of these were observed just once. The ten biggest clones cover over 0.25% of the sample. Sequencing was done on a sample of CD8+ T cells from PBMCs. These receptors originate from a human donor in good health.

V is TRBV12-3 or TRBV12-4 and J is TRBJ2-5; D possibly corresponds to TRBD1 (6 bases). With 5 bases removed from V and 5 bases from J, the gap between germline ends came to 18 bases. CDR3 length: 15 residues. The CDR3 sequence: CASSPWAGVEETQYF. CDR3 DNA sequence: TGTGCCAGCAGTCCCTGGGCAGGGGTAGAGGAGACCCAGTACTTC.

The chain is built from TRBV27 and TRBJ1-1, with D unclear. Per germline, CDR1 MNHEY and CDR2 SMNVEV (reference sequence). The CDR3 consists of 15 residues. V was clipped by 4 bases and J by 0 bases, with 12 bases between them. In DNA, the CDR3 is TGTGCCAGCAGTTCCCCCGGACGCATGAACACTGAAGCTTTCTTT. Its protein is CASSSPGRMNTEAFF.

V and J are TRBV12-3 or TRBV12-4 and TRBJ2-7; 10 bases fit TRBD2. V gave up 5 bases and J gave up 3 bases; unmatched junction bases: 4. The CDR3 is 14 residues long. CDR3 protein: CASSLGLAHYEQYF. The CDR3 bases are TGTGCCAGCAGTCTGGGACTAGCGCACTACGAGCAGTACTTC.

This chain links TRBV27 with TRBJ1-2; D is possibly TRBD1 (5 bases). CDR3 length equals 13 residues. CDR1 is MNHEY and CDR2 is SMNVEV in the germline V gene (reference sequence). The ends were cut back, 8 bases at V and 0 bases at J, with 10 bases in the middle. DNA for the CDR3: TGTGCCAGCGCCCCGGGACCTAACTATGGCTACACCTTC. Protein: CASAPGPNYGYTF.

V is TRBV7-2 and J is TRBJ2-3; tentative D call: TRBD1 (5 bases). CDR3 size: 15 residues. V was shortened by 2 bases and J by 3 bases, with 12 bases between the two germline ends. Germline CDR1 is SGHTA and CDR2 is FQGNSA. CDR3 sequence (DNA): TGTGCCAGCAGCTTACTTCGCAGGGTAACAGATACGCAGTATTTT. This encodes CASSLLRRVTDTQYF. The entire variable domain, with the rest obtained from reference TRBV7-2 and TRBJ2-3, is as follows: GAGVSQSPSNKVTEKGKDVELRCDPISGHTALYWYRQSLGQGLEFLIYFQGNSAPDKSGLPSDRFSAERTGGSVSTLTIQRTQQEDSAVYLCASSLLRRVTDTQYFGPGTRLTVL.

The chain carries TRBV4-3 and TRBJ2-1; D gene uncertain. The CDR3 sequence is 16 residues long. V gave up 0 bases and J gave up 9 bases, with 18 bases separating them. In germline, CDR1 is LGHNA, CDR2 YSLEER. As DNA, the CDR3 is TGCGCCAGCAGCCAAGATATCGTTCTTGGAATCGGTGAGCAGTTCTTC. This gives the protein CASSQDIVLGIGEQFF.

In this sample, this clonotype turned up once. The genes are TRBV4-1 and TRBJ2-3, with TRBD1 identical over 7 bases. Germline V CDR1 and CDR2: MGHRA, YSYEKL. CDR3 length: 14 amino acids. J gave up 5 bases and V 2 bases, and 4 bases lay outside the gene matches. In DNA, the CDR3 is TGCGCCAGCAGCCAAAAAACAGGGGAAGATACGCAGTATTTT. Protein sequence: CASSQKTGEDTQYF.

The V call is TRBV20-1, the J call TRBJ2-1, with 12 bases lining up with TRBD2. V lost 5 bases, J lost 7 bases, and 9 bases stayed unmatched. This CDR3 has 15 amino acids. Germline-derived CDR1 and CDR2 are DFQATT and SNEGSKA (reference sequence). The CDR3 region has the DNA TGCAGTGCTGGGGGACTAGCGGGCGTCGTGAATGAGCAGTTCTTC. Its protein product is CSAGGLAGVVNEQFF.

This chain uses TRBV27 with TRBJ2-3; perhaps D is TRBD1 or TRBD2 (5 bases each). V dropped 3 bases and J dropped 5 bases, with 12 bases sitting between them. This CDR3 is built from 14 residues. Germline V CDR1 and CDR2: MNHEY, SMNVEV (reference sequence). DNA of the CDR3: TGTGCCAGCAGTTTTGCTAGGGGAGTAGATACGCAGTATTTT. It encodes CASSFARGVDTQYF.

The chain recombines TRBV3-1 with TRBJ1-2; maybe TRBD1 (5 bases). Trimming cost V 4 bases and J 11 bases, with 14 bases left between them. The CDR3 contains 12 residues. Germline CDR1 reads LGHDT; CDR2 reads YNNKEL (reference sequence). The CDR3 DNA follows: TGTGCCAGCAGCCTTGACAGCCGAGGTTACACCTTC. Amino acids: CASSLDSRGYTF.

This chain uses TRBV27 with TRBJ2-5; tentative D call: TRBD2 (6 bases). This CDR3 is 14 amino acids long. CDR1 and CDR2 (germline): MNHEY, SMNVEV (reference sequence). The V end lost 5 bases, the J end lost 2 bases, and 12 bases lay between the germline ends. The CDR3 DNA is TGTGCCAGCAGTAGCCACCGGGAGCAAGAGACCCAGTACTTC. Its protein is CASSSHREQETQYF.

The chain combines TRBV6-2 or TRBV6-3 with TRBJ2-7; TRBD1 matches 10 bases. Germline-derived CDR1 and CDR2 are MNHEY and SVGEGT. The CDR3 has 14 amino acids. Germline trimming cut 4 bases from V and 6 bases from J; bases unmatched to any gene: 6. The CDR3: CASSFDDRGREQYF. CDR3 DNA sequence: TGTGCCAGCAGTTTCGACGACAGGGGGCGCGAGCAGTACTTC.

The chain is built from TRBV13 and TRBJ2-1, with 14 bases matching TRBD2. The germline V gene has CDR1 PRHDT and CDR2 FYEKMQ (reference sequence). This CDR3 has 16 residues. V dropped 5 bases and J dropped 7; count of bases not matched to a gene: 7. The CDR3 DNA is TGTGCCAGCAGCCCCGAGGGACTAGCGGGAGCGAATGAGCAGTTCTTC. Protein product: CASSPEGLAGANEQFF.

The chain combines TRBV7-9 with TRBJ2-4; D possibly corresponds to TRBD1 (6 bases). The ends were cut back, 6 bases at V and 8 bases at J, with 14 bases in the middle. Germline lookup yields CDR1 SEHNR and CDR2 FQNEAQ (reference sequence). The CDR3 extends over 13 amino acids. The CDR3 nucleotides are TGTGCCAGCAGAACAGGGAATACGGACATTCAGTACTTC. It is translated as CASRTGNTDIQYF.

V gene TRBV12-3 or TRBV12-4 combines with J gene TRBJ1-5; maybe TRBD1 (6 bases). V was cut by 3 bases and J by 8 bases, with 11 bases left in between. This CDR3 contains 13 residues. The CDR3 bases are TGTGCCAGCAGTTTGGGTCAGGGGAAGCCCCAGCATTTT. It is translated as CASSLGQGKPQHF.

The chain uses TRBV9 and TRBJ2-3; TRBD2 aligns across 8 bases. From germline, CDR1 is SGDLS and CDR2 YYNGEE. V was pared by 1 base and J by 0 bases, with 4 bases of the junction left unmatched. The length of the CDR3 is 16 residues. As DNA, the CDR3 is TGTGCCAGCAGCGTAATGACGGGAGGGAGCACAGATACGCAGTATTTT. Translating it yields CASSVMTGGSTDTQYF.

This clonotype is a singleton in its sample. The V gene is TRBV30, the J gene TRBJ1-5; TRBD1 might be the D (6 bases). Germline V gene data show CDR1 as GTSNPN and CDR2 as SVGIG (reference sequence). V was clipped by 1 base and J by 4 bases, with 11 bases between them. CDR3 length: 14 residues. CDR3 DNA: TGTGCCTGGAGTGACGGCCAGGGGAATCAGCCCCAGCATTTT. This encodes CAWSDGQGNQPQHF.

The sample holds a few counts of this clonotype. The chain has TRBV7-2 and TRBJ2-5, with D possibly being TRBD1 (6 bases). Germline assignment: CDR1 SGHTA and CDR2 FQGNSA. V lost 2 bases to trimming and J lost 0 bases, with 7 bases between them. The CDR3 totals 14 residues. The CDR3 here is CASSLRQDQETQYF. In nucleotides, the CDR3 is TGTGCCAGCAGCTTACGACAGGACCAAGAGACCCAGTACTTC.

The chain recombines TRBV30 with TRBJ2-2, with TRBD1 as a possible D gene (6 bases). V lost 7 bases to trimming and J lost 5 bases, with 11 bases between them. The CDR3 consists of 12 residues. Germline values: CDR1 GTSNPN, CDR2 SVGIG (reference sequence). The CDR3 loop reads CASKGETGELFF. CDR3 in DNA: TGTGCCTCGAAGGGGGAAACCGGGGAGCTGTTTTTT.

This clonotype appeared a few times. The V call is TRBV28, the J call TRBJ2-7; D is undetermined. Trimming removed 5 bases at V and 4 bases at J, with 12 bases between. The CDR3 is made up of 13 amino acids. Germline V CDR1 and CDR2: MDHEN, SYDVKM. DNA for the CDR3: TGTGCCAGCAGTCCGACCGAGCTGTACGAGCAGTACTTC. Translated, it gives CASSPTELYEQYF.

In its sample, this clonotype was seen a few times. The V gene is TRBV27, the J gene TRBJ2-2; 7 bases are a match to TRBD2. CDR1 and CDR2 (germline): MNHEY, SMNVEV (reference sequence). The CDR3 covers 16 residues. J was trimmed by 6 bases and V by 4 bases; bases with no gene match: 11. In DNA, the CDR3 is TGTGCCAGCAGTTCCATCCGACTAGCAGCGGCCGGGGAGCTGTTTTTT. This encodes CASSSIRLAAAGELFF.

The chain couples TRBV24-1 to TRBJ2-2, with D unclear. The V gene lost 0 bases and the J gene lost 6 bases, with 1 base spanning the gap. From germline, CDR1 is KGHDR and CDR2 SFDVKD. This CDR3 contains 12 residues. The CDR3 spells CATSDLAGELFF. The DNA of the CDR3 is TGTGCCACCAGTGATTTGGCCGGGGAGCTGTTTTTT.

CDR3: CSATGSSYEQYF. The CDR3 DNA is TGCAGCGCTACAGGGAGCTCCTACGAGCAGTACTTC. V and J are TRBV29-1 and TRBJ2-7; a possible D gene is TRBD1 (6 bases). In germline, CDR1 is SQVTM, CDR2 ANQGSEA. CDR3 length: 12 amino acids. Trimming left V 7 bases short and J 0 bases short, with 10 bases between.

V usage is TRBV13 and J usage is TRBJ2-7; tentatively, D is TRBD1 or TRBD2 (6 bases each). The CDR3 has 14 amino acids. The V gene lost 6 bases and the J gene lost 0 bases, with 12 bases spanning the gap. From germline, CDR1 is PRHDT and CDR2 FYEKMQ (reference sequence). In nucleotides, the CDR3 is TGTGCCAGCAGAGAGGGGGGACCCTCCTACGAGCAGTACTTC. Amino acids: CASREGGPSYEQYF.

This chain joins TRBV9 and TRBJ2-6, with D possibly TRBD1 on 5 matching bases. The germline V and J ends were trimmed by 1 base and 0 bases, with 8 bases remaining between them. The CDR3 consists of 16 residues. Germline CDR1 SGDLS, CDR2 YYNGEE. The CDR3, as DNA: TGTGCCAGCAGCGTAACTACAGGCTCTGGGGCCAACGTCCTGACTTTC. This gives the protein CASSVTTGSGANVLTF.

The count of this clonotype is one. The gene calls are TRBV7-9 and TRBJ2-3, with a tentative D call TRBD2 (6 bases). Germline V gene data show CDR1 as SEHNR and CDR2 as FQNEAQ (reference sequence). V shed 6 bases and J shed 6 bases, with 16 bases lying between them. This CDR3 spans 14 amino acids. The CDR3: CASSTGLPGDTQYF. The CDR3 DNA follows: TGTGCCAGCAGTACGGGACTCCCTGGGGATACGCAGTATTTT.

This clonotype was counted between two and nine times. V usage is TRBV7-9 and J usage is TRBJ1-5, with 10 bases aligning to TRBD1. V lost 9 bases, J lost 4 bases, and 6 bases stayed unmatched. The CDR3 spans 14 residues. Germline CDR1 and CDR2: SEHNR and FQNEAQ (reference sequence). The DNA for the CDR3 is TGTGCCAGTAGTCTGGGACAGGGGAATCAGCCCCAGCATTTT. Its translation: CASSLGQGNQPQHF.